This is a list of T cell receptor beta chains from one sample in a study of CXCR3-negative and CXCR3-positive naive CD8 T cells. TCRdb re-analyzed the 5' RACE reads; it lists each CDR3 protein once, without DNA. The listing records 4,500 to 5,000 distinct CDR3 sequences. The sample was naive CXCR3+ CD8+ T cells from blood. Source of these receptors: a human donor in good health. Some clones in this sample may be carry-over from other donors' samples. CDR3s include the opening cysteine and the closing phenylalanine or tryptophan. The size of a clone is reported for some rows only, either as once, few or many, or as a class for expanded clones.

j_call	v_call	clone_size	cdr3_aa
TRBJ1-3	TRBV28	.	CASKTPSSGNTIYF
TRBJ1-1	TRBV6-2/TRBV6-3	medium-sized	CASSPLTDVDEAFF
TRBJ1-1	TRBV14	medium-sized	CASSQVSGTEAFF
TRBJ1-2	TRBV29-1	.	CSGAGGRGYTF
TRBJ2-7	TRBV28	.	CASRSRGLAHEQYF
TRBJ2-1	TRBV5-1	.	CASSAREPEQFF
TRBJ2-1	TRBV7-8	medium-sized	CASTDDSYNEQFF
TRBJ1-1	TRBV20-1	medium-sized	CSASNTGGDTEAFF
TRBJ2-7	TRBV11-2	.	CASSLVPFYEQYF
TRBJ2-2	TRBV12-3/TRBV12-4	medium-sized	CASTWRSGELFF
TRBJ2-2	TRBV7-9	.	CASSLPLRIATNTGELFF
TRBJ1-1	TRBV11-2	medium-sized	CASRHTDSMNTEAFF
TRBJ2-7	TRBV5-1	medium-sized	CASSLIPGPYEQYF
TRBJ2-1	TRBV19	medium-sized	CASSIGLANEQFF
TRBJ2-1	TRBV13	.	CASSSDGVNEQFF
TRBJ2-3	TRBV24-1	medium-sized	CATSDGQGITSGISTDTQYF
TRBJ2-7	TRBV5-1	.	CASSLEGLAVSYEQYF
TRBJ2-7	TRBV29-1	.	CSVEGPSGSYKQYF
TRBJ1-2	TRBV12-3/TRBV12-4	medium-sized	CASSLGAGLGGGRTF
TRBJ2-5	TRBV28	.	CASSLGPGQSYQETQYF
TRBJ2-5	TRBV6-5	.	CASTPPGQETQYF
TRBJ1-2	TRBV14	.	CASSQRDRETRYGYTF
TRBJ2-1	TRBV11-3	.	CASSPAPGQGTGNEQFF
TRBJ1-2	TRBV5-1	medium-sized	CASRRRQGDYGYTF
TRBJ2-1	TRBV4-3	medium-sized	CASSQNPGTSGIAYSYNEQFF
TRBJ2-7	TRBV21-1	.	CASSKVLPYSYEQYF
TRBJ2-7	TRBV7-7	.	CASSQGQLSSYEQYF